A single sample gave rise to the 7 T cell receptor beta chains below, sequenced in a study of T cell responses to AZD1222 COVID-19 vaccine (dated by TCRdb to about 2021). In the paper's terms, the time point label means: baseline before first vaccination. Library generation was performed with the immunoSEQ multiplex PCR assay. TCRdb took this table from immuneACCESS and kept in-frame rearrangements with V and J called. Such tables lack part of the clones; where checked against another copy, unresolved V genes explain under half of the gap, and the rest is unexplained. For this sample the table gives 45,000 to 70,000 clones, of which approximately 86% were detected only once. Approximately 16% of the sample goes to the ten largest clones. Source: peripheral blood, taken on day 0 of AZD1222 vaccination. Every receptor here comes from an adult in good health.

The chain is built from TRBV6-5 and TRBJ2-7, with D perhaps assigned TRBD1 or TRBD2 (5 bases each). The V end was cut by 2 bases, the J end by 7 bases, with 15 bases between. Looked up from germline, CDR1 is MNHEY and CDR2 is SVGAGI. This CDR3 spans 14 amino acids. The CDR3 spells CASSYPGPEGEQYF. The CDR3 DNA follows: TGTGCCAGCAGTTACCCGGGACCCGAGGGGGAGCAGTACTTC.

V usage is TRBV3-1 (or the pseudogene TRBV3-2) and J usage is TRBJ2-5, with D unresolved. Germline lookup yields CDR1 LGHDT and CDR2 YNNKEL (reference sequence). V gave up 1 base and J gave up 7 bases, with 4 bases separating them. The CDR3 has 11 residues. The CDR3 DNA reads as TGTGCCAGCAGCCAAGTTGTGACCCAGTACTTC. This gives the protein CASSQVVTQYF.

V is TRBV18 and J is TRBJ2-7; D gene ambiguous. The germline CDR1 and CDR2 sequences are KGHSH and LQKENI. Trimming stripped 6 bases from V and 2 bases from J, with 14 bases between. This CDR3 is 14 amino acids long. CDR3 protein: CASSLSARTYEQYF. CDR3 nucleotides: TGTGCCAGCTCCCTCTCTGCGAGAACCTACGAGCAGTACTTC.

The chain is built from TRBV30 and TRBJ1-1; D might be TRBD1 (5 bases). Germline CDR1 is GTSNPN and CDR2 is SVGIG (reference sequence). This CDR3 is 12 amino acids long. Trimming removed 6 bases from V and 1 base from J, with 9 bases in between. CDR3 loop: CACATANTEAFF. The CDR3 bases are TGTGCCTGCGCGACAGCGAACACTGAAGCTTTCTTT.

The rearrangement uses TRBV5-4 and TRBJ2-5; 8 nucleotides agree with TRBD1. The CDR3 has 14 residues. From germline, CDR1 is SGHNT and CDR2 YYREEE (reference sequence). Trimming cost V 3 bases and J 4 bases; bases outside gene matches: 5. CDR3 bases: TGTGCCAGCAGCTCCACAGGGGGAATAGAGACCCAGTACTTC. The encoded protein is CASSSTGGIETQYF.

DNA for the CDR3: TGTGCCAGCAGCTTAAGTCGTATGCCTCTAATTGACAGGACTAACTCTGGAAACACCATATATTTT. Amino acids: CASSLSRMPLIDRTNSGNTIYF. The rearrangement links TRBV7-8 to TRBJ1-3; perhaps TRBD1 as D (6 bases). V was cut by 2 bases and J by 0 bases, with 29 bases left in between. Germline V gives CDR1 SGHVS, CDR2 FQNEAQ. This CDR3 is built from 22 residues.

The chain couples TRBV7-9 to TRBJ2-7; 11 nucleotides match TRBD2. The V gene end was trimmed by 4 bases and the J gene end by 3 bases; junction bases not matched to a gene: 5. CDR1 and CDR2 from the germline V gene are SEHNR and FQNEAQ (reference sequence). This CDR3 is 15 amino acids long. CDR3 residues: CASSSPGTSGYEQYF. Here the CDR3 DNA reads TGTGCCAGCAGCTCCCCCGGGACTAGCGGCTACGAGCAGTACTTC.